The source of this T cell receptor (beta chain) is a study of CD4+ T cells in melanoma. Data came from immunoSEQ multiplex PCR; TCRdb stores just in-frame clones and leaves some out. The repertoire holds around 100,000 clones, with around 92% as singletons. The specimen sequenced was peripheral blood. The TCR comes from a human donor with melanoma.

The DNA for the CDR3 is TGTGCCAGCAGTTACTCGAGGGGACCCAATGAAAAACTGTTTTTT. This gives the protein CASSYSRGPNEKLFF. The V and J genes are TRBV6-6 and TRBJ1-4, with D tentatively TRBD1 (5 bases). Germline loops: CDR1 MNHNY, CDR2 SVGAGI (reference sequence). Trimming shortened V by 0 bases and J by 5 bases, and 10 bases separated the two germline ends. CDR3 length equals 15 residues.